Given below is one T cell receptor (beta chain) in context. What it binds is not known. The trim removed 2 bases at V and 6 bases at J, leaving 1 base unmatched. The CDR3 runs to 13 residues. Germline V lookup: CDR1 SEHNR, CDR2 FQNEAQ (reference sequence). The data were obtained in a study of cytomegalovirus exposure and HLA in healthy donors. The PCR made use of 60 Vbeta and 13 Jbeta primers. The data were produced by immunoSEQ multiplex PCR, yet TCRdb's version contains in-frame clones alone and is incomplete. In total, the table holds 55,000 to 75,000 clones. Broader study findings: Association of a missense DCLRE1C variant with TCR beta V- and J-gene trimming was reported in a later analysis. Within an earlier analysis, most TCR beta V segments proved productive either about 90% or about 30% of the time.

J is TRBJ1-2 and V is TRBV7-9, with 9 bases fitting TRBD1. Source material: PBMCs. This clonotype originated in a male donor in good health and CMV-seronegative. CDR3 amino acids: CASSLTGGDGYTF. CDR3 bases: TGTGCCAGCAGCTTAACAGGGGGCGATGGCTACACCTTC.